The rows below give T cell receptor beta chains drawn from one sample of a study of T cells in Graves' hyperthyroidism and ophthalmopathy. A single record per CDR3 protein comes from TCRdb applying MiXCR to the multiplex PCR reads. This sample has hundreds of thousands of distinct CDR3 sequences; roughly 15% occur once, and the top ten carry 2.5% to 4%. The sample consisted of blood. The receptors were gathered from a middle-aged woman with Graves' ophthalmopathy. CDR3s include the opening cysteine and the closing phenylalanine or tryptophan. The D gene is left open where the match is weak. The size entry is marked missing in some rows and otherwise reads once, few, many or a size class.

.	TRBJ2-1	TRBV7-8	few	CASSDRRTDNEQFF	TGTGCCAGCAGCGATCGACGGACAGACAATGAGCAGTTCTTC
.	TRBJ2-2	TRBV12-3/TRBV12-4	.	CASSSLAAGELFF	TGTGCCAGCAGTTCTCTAGCCGCCGGGGAGCTGTTTTTT
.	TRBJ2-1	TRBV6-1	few	CASSYLQGTEQFF	TGTGCCAGCAGTTATCTCCAAGGGACTGAGCAGTTCTTC
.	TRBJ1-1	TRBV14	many	CASSLSRDTEAFF	TGTGCCAGCAGCTTAAGCCGGGACACTGAAGCTTTCTTT
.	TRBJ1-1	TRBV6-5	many	CASSYEPGVTEAFF	TGTGCCAGCAGTTACGAACCGGGGGTAACTGAAGCTTTCTTT
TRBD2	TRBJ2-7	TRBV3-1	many	CASSALAGGRGEQYF	TGTGCCAGCAGCGCCCTAGCGGGAGGGCGTGGCGAGCAGTACTTC
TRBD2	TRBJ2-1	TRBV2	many	CASRPYRTSDRNEQFF	TGTGCCAGCAGACCCTACAGGACTAGCGATAGGAATGAGCAGTTCTTC
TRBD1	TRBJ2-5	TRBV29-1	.	CSGQGGPETQYF	TGCAGCGGACAGGGTGGCCCAGAGACCCAGTACTTC
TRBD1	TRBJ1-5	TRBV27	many	CASSGQGGRQPQHF	TGTGCCAGCAGCGGACAGGGAGGGCGTCAGCCCCAGCATTTT
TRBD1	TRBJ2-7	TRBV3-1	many	CASSHLTGAYEQYF	TGTGCCAGCAGCCACTTGACAGGGGCCTACGAGCAGTACTTC
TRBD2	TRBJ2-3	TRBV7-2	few	CASSRRRGGLADTQYF	TGTGCCAGCAGCCGAAGGCGGGGGGGTCTTGCAGATACGCAGTATTTT
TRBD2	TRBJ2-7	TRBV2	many	CASSLPGLVYEQYF	TGTGCCAGTTCACTACCGGGACTAGTCTACGAGCAGTACTTC
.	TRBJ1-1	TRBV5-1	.	CASSRLKNTEAFF	TGCGCCAGCAGCCGCCTGAAGAACACTGAAGCTTTCTTT
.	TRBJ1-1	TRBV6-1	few	CATRQSGGTEAFF	TGTGCCACCAGACAGTCCGGGGGCACTGAAGCTTTCTTT
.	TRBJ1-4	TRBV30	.	CACISKAPSWSTNEKLFF	TGTGCCTGTATCAGTAAGGCCCCGTCGTGGTCAACTAATGAAAAACTGTTTTTT
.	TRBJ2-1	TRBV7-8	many	CASSFAVSSYNEQFF	TGTGCCAGCAGCTTTGCGGTTAGCTCCTACAATGAGCAGTTCTTC
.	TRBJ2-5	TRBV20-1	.	CSANTHQETQYF	TGCAGTGCGAACACACACCAAGAGACCCAGTACTTC
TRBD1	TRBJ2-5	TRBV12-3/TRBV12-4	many	CASTSTGQETQYF	TGTGCCAGCACCTCGACAGGGCAAGAGACCCAGTACTTC
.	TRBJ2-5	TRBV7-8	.	CASSLDRLWETQYF	TGTGCCAGCAGCTTAGACAGACTTTGGGAGACCCAGTACTTC
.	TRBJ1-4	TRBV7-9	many	CASSLAGGHEKLFF	TGTGCCAGCAGCTTAGCAGGAGGGCATGAAAAACTGTTTTTT
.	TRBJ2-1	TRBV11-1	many	CASSFVDNEQFF	TGTGCCAGCAGCTTCGTAGACAATGAGCAGTTCTTC
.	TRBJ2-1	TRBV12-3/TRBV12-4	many	CASSPLKSYNEQFF	TGTGCCAGCAGTCCCTTAAAATCCTACAATGAGCAGTTCTTC
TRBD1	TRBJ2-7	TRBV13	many	CASSRGRTGSYEQYF	TGTGCCAGCAGCCGCGGTCGGACAGGTAGCTACGAGCAGTACTTC
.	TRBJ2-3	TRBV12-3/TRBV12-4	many	CASRSAPSTDTQYF	TGTGCCAGTAGGTCGGCCCCTAGCACAGATACGCAGTATTTT
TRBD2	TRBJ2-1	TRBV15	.	CATSRETSGSHEQFF	TGTGCCACCAGCAGAGAAACTAGCGGGTCGCATGAGCAGTTCTTC
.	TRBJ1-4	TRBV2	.	CASSEFGTGAEKLFF	TGTGCCAGCAGTGAATTTGGGACGGGAGCTGAAAAACTGTTTTTT
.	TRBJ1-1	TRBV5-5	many	CASSLGLGAETEAFF	TGTGCCAGCAGCTTGGGCTTGGGTGCGGAGACTGAAGCTTTCTTT
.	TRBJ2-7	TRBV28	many	CATRRAGNYEQYF	TGTGCCACCCGAAGGGCAGGAAACTACGAGCAGTACTTC
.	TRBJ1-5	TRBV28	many	CASSSFQDYSNQPQHF	TGTGCCAGCAGTTCTTTTCAGGATTATAGCAATCAGCCCCAGCATTTT
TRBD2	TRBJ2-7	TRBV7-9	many	CASSSRGLAGVNEQYF	TGTGCCAGCAGCTCCAGGGGACTAGCGGGAGTCAACGAGCAGTACTTC
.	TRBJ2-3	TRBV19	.	CASSTLQGWDTQYF	TGTGCCAGTAGTACCTTACAGGGTTGGGATACGCAGTATTTT
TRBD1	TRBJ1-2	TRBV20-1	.	CSTQGDGYTF	TGCAGCACTCAGGGGGATGGCTACACCTTC
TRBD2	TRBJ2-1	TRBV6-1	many	CASSRVGGSSYNEQFF	TGTGCCAGCAGTCGAGTCGGGGGGAGCTCCTACAATGAGCAGTTCTTC
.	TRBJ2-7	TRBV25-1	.	CASIESKGRVGFVLWGLGDYEQYF	TGTGCCAGCATCGAATCCAAGGGGCGCGTGGGGTTCGTATTGTGGGGACTGGGAGACTACGAGCAGTACTTC
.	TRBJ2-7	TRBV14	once	CASSQDRAGMVYEQYF	TGTGCCAGCAGCCAAGATCGGGCGGGAATGGTCTACGAGCAGTACTTC
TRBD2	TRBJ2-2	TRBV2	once	CASREDLAGGNTGELFF	TGTGCCAGCCGTGAGGATCTAGCGGGAGGGAACACCGGGGAGCTGTTTTTT
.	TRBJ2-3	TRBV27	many	CASSLYGGTSTDTQYF	TGTGCCAGCAGTTTATATGGCGGAACCAGCACAGATACGCAGTATTTT
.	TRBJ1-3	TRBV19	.	CASSIGASVSGNTIYF	TGTGCCAGTAGTATTGGGGCATCAGTCTCTGGAAACACCATATATTTT
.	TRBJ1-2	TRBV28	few	CASSLGSGSYGYTF	TGTGCCAGCAGTTTAGGGTCAGGGTCCTATGGCTACACCTTC
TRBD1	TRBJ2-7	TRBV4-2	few	CASSPSLTGAYEQYF	TGTGCCAGCAGCCCTAGTCTTACAGGGGCCTACGAGCAGTACTTC
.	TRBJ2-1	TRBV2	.	CASARRGIYNEQFF	TGTGCCAGCGCGCGGCGCGGGATTTACAATGAGCAGTTCTTC
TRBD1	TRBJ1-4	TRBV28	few	CASRRGQGTGTEKLFF	TGTGCCAGCAGGCGAGGACAGGGAACGGGGACTGAAAAACTGTTTTTT
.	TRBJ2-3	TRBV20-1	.	CSATPAGRGYTQYF	TGCAGTGCAACCCCAGCGGGGAGGGGGTATACGCAGTATTTT
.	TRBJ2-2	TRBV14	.	CASSHTNTGELFF	TGTGCCAGCAGCCATACTAACACCGGGGAGCTGTTTTTT
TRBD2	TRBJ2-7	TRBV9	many	CASSVASGLAGLDEQYF	TGTGCCAGCAGCGTAGCTTCGGGACTAGCGGGGCTCGACGAGCAGTACTTC
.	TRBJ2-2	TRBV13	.	CASSLSMNTGELFF	TGTGCCAGCAGCCTAAGCATGAACACCGGGGAGCTGTTTTTT
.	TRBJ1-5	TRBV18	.	CASSPREGLEPQHF	TGTGCCAGCTCACCAAGAGAGGGTTTGGAGCCCCAGCATTTT
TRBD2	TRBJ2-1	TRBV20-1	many	CSARDLAGLYNEQFF	TGCAGTGCTAGAGATTTAGCGGGACTCTACAATGAGCAGTTCTTC
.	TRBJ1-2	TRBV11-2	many	CASSLVMDYGYTF	TGTGCCAGCAGCTTAGTCATGGACTATGGCTACACCTTC
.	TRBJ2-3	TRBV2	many	CASSEIHTDTQYF	TGTGCCAGCAGTGAGATTCACACAGATACGCAGTATTTT
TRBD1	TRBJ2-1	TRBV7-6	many	CASSLARSPQSGQVINEQFF	TGTGCCAGCAGCTTAGCGCGAAGTCCTCAATCTGGACAGGTGATAAATGAGCAGTTCTTC